The 29 T cell receptor beta chains below were found in one sample sequenced in a study of T-cell reconstitution after alpha-beta-depleted transplantation in children. Preparation of the TCRbeta library involved a method that used unique molecular identifiers. One entry per CDR3 protein, called by TCRdb with MiXCR from the PCR reads. Seen here are around 480,000 distinct CDR3 sequences, about 31% observed once, and the top ten hold around 2.4%. The sample was PBMCs from the stem cell graft donor, taken from the stem cell graft. These TCRs come from a human donor who donated a stem cell graft to a child with aplastic anemia.

The table lists this clonotype with a few counts. The V call is TRBV18, the J call TRBJ1-3; TRBD1 agrees at 8 bases. The CDR3 covers 14 residues. J gave up 3 bases and V 3 bases, and 1 base lay outside the gene matches. Germline V gene lookup returns CDR1 KGHSH and CDR2 LQKENI. The CDR3 reads CASSPDRGGNTIYF. Written as DNA, the CDR3 is TGTGCCAGCTCACCCGACAGGGGTGGAAACACCATATATTTT.

To note about this clonotype: At one end the junction does not follow the germline gene, possibly because of a read error. V usage is TRBV7-2 and J usage is TRBJ2-5, with a weak D call TRBD1 (7 bases). The CDR3 length is 14 residues. The germline V gene encodes CDR1 SGHTA and CDR2 FQGNSA. The CDR3 loop is CASSLGGGGETQYF. The CDR3 DNA follows: TGTGCCAGCAGTTTAGGAGGGGGCGGGGAGACCCAGTACTTC.

This clonotype showed up just a few times. The rearrangement uses TRBV24-1 and TRBJ2-5; D call uncertain. Germline assignment: CDR1 KGHDR and CDR2 SFDVKD. Trimming cost V 4 bases and J 5 bases, with 4 bases left between them. This CDR3 is built from 11 residues. The CDR3 bases are TGTGCCACCAGTGAACGGGAGACCCAGTACTTC. It specifies CATSERETQYF.

This chain links TRBV7-9 with TRBJ2-5, with D possibly being TRBD2 (5 bases). Germline V gene lookup returns CDR1 SEHNR and CDR2 FQNEAQ (reference sequence). CDR3 length: 13 residues. V was pared by 3 bases and J by 5 bases, with 10 bases between. The CDR3 nucleotides are TGTGCCAGCAGCTTCCCGCTAGCCGAGACCCAGTACTTC. This sequence encodes CASSFPLAETQYF.

The V call is TRBV24-1, the J call TRBJ2-3, with D possibly being TRBD2 (5 bases). CDR1 and CDR2 (germline): KGHDR, SFDVKD. Trimming took off 3 bases at V and 0 bases at J, with 9 bases between the two ends. The CDR3 runs 15 residues. The CDR3, as DNA: TGTGCCACCAGTGATCGAGCGGCAAGCACAGATACGCAGTATTTT. Translated: CATSDRAASTDTQYF.

V gene TRBV5-6 combines with J gene TRBJ2-1, with D possibly matching TRBD1 (6 bases). V lost 1 base, J lost 0 bases, and 11 bases lay in between. Germline V CDR1 and CDR2: SGHDT, YYEEEE. CDR3 length equals 16 residues. CDR3 protein: CASSLLSGASYNEQFF. The DNA for the CDR3 is TGTGCCAGCAGCTTGCTTTCAGGGGCCTCCTACAATGAGCAGTTCTTC. Based on the CDR3 plus reference TRBV5-6 and TRBJ2-1, the full variable domain is DAGVTQSPTHLIKTRGQQVTLRCSPKSGHDTVSWYQQALGQGPQFIFQYYEEEERQRGNFPDRFSGHQFPNYSSELNVNALLLGDSALYLCASSLLSGASYNEQFFGPGTRLTVL.

The chain carries TRBV7-2 and TRBJ1-2, with D uncertain. Trimming cost V 5 bases and J 5 bases, with 9 bases left between them. Germline CDR1 is SGHTA and CDR2 is FQGNSA. The CDR3 is 12 residues long. The CDR3 DNA is TGTGCCAGCAGCGGCAGGAGTTATGGCTACACCTTC. It yields the protein CASSGRSYGYTF.

The V gene is TRBV29-1, the J gene TRBJ1-4; the match to TRBD1 covers 9 bases. Germline trimming cut 5 bases from V and 5 bases from J; bases unmatched to any gene: 6. From germline, CDR1 is SQVTM and CDR2 ANQGSEA. The CDR3 extends over 14 amino acids. In DNA, the CDR3 is TGCAGCGTTACCGCCGGGACAGGGAATGAAAAACTGTTTTTT. Translation gives CSVTAGTGNEKLFF.

The CDR3 is CASRPTGQGSNQPQHF. As DNA, the CDR3 is TGTGCCAGCAGGCCTACCGGACAGGGTAGCAATCAGCCCCAGCATTTT. V is TRBV6-1 and J is TRBJ1-5; TRBD1 matches at 8 bases. The CDR3 runs to 16 residues. Germline V gene lookup returns CDR1 MNHNS and CDR2 SASEGT. V shed 6 bases and J 0 bases; nucleotides not matched to a gene: 7.

This clonotype came up a few times. The V and J genes are TRBV10-1 and TRBJ2-1; 8 bases fit TRBD2. V shed 8 bases, J shed 8 bases, and the junction held 8 bases outside the gene matches. CDR3 length: 13 residues. Germline V gene sequence: CDR1 WNHNN, CDR2 SYGVQD (reference sequence). The CDR3 loop is CASRQLAADEQFF. The CDR3 DNA sequence: TGCGCCAGCCGCCAACTAGCGGCGGATGAGCAGTTCTTC.

This clonotype appeared a few times. The chain uses TRBV20-1 and TRBJ2-1, with D perhaps given as TRBD1 or TRBD2 (6 bases each). Germline CDR1 and CDR2: DFQATT and SNEGSKA (reference sequence). The CDR3 sequence is 14 residues long. Trimming stripped 4 bases from V and 9 bases from J, with 19 bases between. The DNA for the CDR3 is TGCAGTGCTACTTACCATACGGGGGCGAGTGAGCAGTTCTTC. Protein product: CSATYHTGASEQFF.

The gene calls are TRBV18 and TRBJ1-1; tentatively, D is TRBD1 (5 bases). Germline CDR1 and CDR2: KGHSH and LQKENI. The CDR3 extends over 16 amino acids. V was clipped by 5 bases and J by 1 base, with 17 bases between them. CDR3 nucleotide sequence: TGTGCCAGCTCATCCTTCCGGGACTCTTGGAACACTGAAGCTTTCTTT. Translated: CASSSFRDSWNTEAFF.

This clonotype has only a few counts. The CDR3 protein is CASSLSGSPGDTQYF. For the CDR3, the DNA is TGTGCCAGCAGCTTAAGCGGGAGTCCGGGAGATACGCAGTATTTT. The chain joins TRBV7-2 to TRBJ2-3; 8 nucleotides agree with TRBD2. The V gene's germline CDR1 is SGHTA and CDR2 FQGNSA. Trimming cost V 2 bases and J 5 bases; bases outside gene matches: 6. The length of the CDR3 is 15 residues.

The chain couples TRBV7-9 to TRBJ2-5; D gene ambiguous. The CDR3 sequence is 14 residues long. The ends were cut back, 3 bases at V and 6 bases at J, with 14 bases in the middle. Looked up from germline, CDR1 is SEHNR and CDR2 is FQNEAQ (reference sequence). The CDR3 DNA is TGTGCCAGCAGCTTCTCTGTGGAGAGGCAGACCCAGTACTTC. This codes for CASSFSVERQTQYF.

The chain joins TRBV5-6 to TRBJ1-1; D possibly corresponds to TRBD1 (5 bases). Per the germline V gene, CDR1 is SGHDT and CDR2 is YYEEEE. This CDR3 region has 15 residues. V was cut by 2 bases and J by 3 bases, with 14 bases left in between. Here the CDR3 DNA reads TGTGCCAGCAGCTTTGCCCAGGGTCGGGACACTGAAGCTTTCTTT. Residues: CASSFAQGRDTEAFF. Filled out from reference TRBV5-6 and TRBJ1-1, the complete variable domain reads DAGVTQSPTHLIKTRGQQVTLRCSPKSGHDTVSWYQQALGQGPQFIFQYYEEEERQRGNFPDRFSGHQFPNYSSELNVNALLLGDSALYLCASSFAQGRDTEAFFGQGTRLTVV.

This clonotype came up once. This rearrangement joins TRBV7-9 to TRBJ2-2; perhaps TRBD2 as D (6 bases). The CDR3 is made up of 14 amino acids. V gave up 5 bases and J gave up 7 bases, with 14 bases separating them. The germline gives CDR1 SEHNR, CDR2 FQNEAQ (reference sequence). In nucleotides, the CDR3 is TGTGCCAGCAGCCTCGAACCCGGGGGCGGGGAGCTGTTTTTT. Amino acids: CASSLEPGGGELFF.

The chain carries TRBV29-1 and TRBJ2-1, with 8 positions matching TRBD1. The CDR3 runs 12 residues. Trimming removed 8 bases from V and 6 bases from J; junction bases left unmatched: 6. The germline V gene has CDR1 SQVTM and CDR2 ANQGSEA. The CDR3 region has the DNA TGCAGCTACAGGACAGGGACCAATGAGCAGTTCTTC. It specifies CSYRTGTNEQFF.

This rearrangement joins TRBV12-3 or TRBV12-4 to TRBJ1-4, with D perhaps matching TRBD1 (5 bases). The CDR3 is 16 residues long. Trimming stripped 1 base from V and 3 bases from J, with 12 bases between. The CDR3 protein is CASSLEGIRPNEKLFF. CDR3 sequence (DNA): TGTGCCAGCAGTTTAGAGGGGATCCGGCCTAATGAAAAACTGTTTTTT.

This clonotype was found a few times. CDR3 coding DNA: TGTGCCAGCAGCGTAGGGGTGGCGAACACTGAAGCTTTCTTT. Translating gives CASSVGVANTEAFF. The chain combines TRBV9 with TRBJ1-1; no definite D call. V was pared by 0 bases and J by 1 base, with 7 bases between. The CDR3 consists of 14 residues. Germline V gene data show CDR1 as SGDLS and CDR2 as YYNGEE.

This chain uses TRBV30 with TRBJ2-3, with TRBD2 matching over 10 bases. Germline assignment: CDR1 GTSNPN and CDR2 SVGIG (reference sequence). The J segment lost 0 bases and the V segment lost 0 bases, leaving 6 bases of the junction unmatched. The CDR3 totals 17 residues. The CDR3 sequence is CAWSVHRTSGSTDTQYF. DNA for the CDR3: TGTGCCTGGAGTGTTCACCGGACTAGCGGAAGCACAGATACGCAGTATTTT. Based on the CDR3 plus reference TRBV30 and TRBJ2-3, the full variable domain is SQTIHQWPATLVQPVGSPLSLECTVEGTSNPNLYWYRQAAGRGLQLLFYSVGIGQISSEVPQNLSASRPQDRQFILSSKKLLLSDSGFYLCAWSVHRTSGSTDTQYFGPGTRLTVL.

This sequence joins TRBV7-8 and TRBJ2-1, with D hard to call. The CDR3 runs to 18 residues. Germline CDR1 and CDR2: SGHVS and FQNEAQ. V was clipped by 0 bases and J by 3 bases, with 18 bases between them. The DNA of the CDR3 is TGTGCCAGCAGCTTAGCCGGTATAGGGCGAGTCCTCTACAATGAGCAGTTCTTC. This sequence encodes CASSLAGIGRVLYNEQFF.

The chain joins TRBV12-3 or TRBV12-4 to TRBJ1-6, with no clear D. The CDR3 has 13 amino acids. Trimming pared 6 bases from V and 10 bases from J, leaving 13 bases between. CDR3 sequence reads: CASSQGPRSPLHF. In DNA form, the CDR3 reads TGTGCCAGCAGCCAAGGACCCAGGTCACCCCTCCACTTT.

This clonotype was observed a handful of times. This chain links TRBV7-2 with TRBJ2-1; 7 bases are a match to TRBD1. Germline V lookup: CDR1 SGHTA, CDR2 FQGNSA. With 6 bases clipped from V and 6 bases from J, the junction kept 8 bases outside the gene matches. The CDR3 consists of 14 residues. The CDR3 loop reads CASRHRGSGNEQFF. DNA of the CDR3: TGTGCCAGCAGGCACAGGGGTTCGGGCAATGAGCAGTTCTTC. The whole variable domain, filled in from reference TRBV7-2 and TRBJ2-1, reads GAGVSQSPSNKVTEKGKDVELRCDPISGHTALYWYRQSLGQGLEFLIYFQGNSAPDKSGLPSDRFSAERTGGSVSTLTIQRTQQEDSAVYLCASRHRGSGNEQFFGPGTRLTVL.

As concerns this clonotype: A junction end diverges from the germline sequence, so it may reflect a read error. The V and J genes are TRBV5-6 and TRBJ1-1; D not certain. Germline V gene sequence: CDR1 SGHDT, CDR2 YYEEEE. The CDR3 has 11 residues. This chain's CDR3 is CASSLGASHRF. The CDR3 DNA reads TGTGCCAGCAGCTTGGGGGCATCTCACCGCTTT.

This clonotype turned up a few times. V gene TRBV20-1 combines with J gene TRBJ2-1; 13 bases line up with TRBD2. This CDR3 is built from 18 residues. V shed 3 bases, J shed 0 bases, and the junction held 8 bases outside the gene matches. Looked up from germline, CDR1 is DFQATT and CDR2 is SNEGSKA (reference sequence). The CDR3 DNA is TGCAGTGCTAGGGCGGGACTAGCGGGACAGCTCTCCTACAATGAGCAGTTCTTC. Encoded protein: CSARAGLAGQLSYNEQFF.

V and J are TRBV11-2 and TRBJ2-3; tentative D call: TRBD1 (5 bases). The CDR3 spans 13 residues. The V gene's germline CDR1 is SGHAT and CDR2 FQNNGV. V lost 3 bases to trimming and J lost 2 bases, with 6 bases between them. CDR3 sequence: CASSLTVTDTQYF. The DNA of the CDR3 is TGTGCCAGCAGCTTGACAGTCACAGATACGCAGTATTTT.

This rearrangement joins TRBV20-1 to TRBJ1-2; maybe TRBD1 (5 bases). From germline, CDR1 is DFQATT and CDR2 SNEGSKA (reference sequence). Between the trimmed V and J ends, which lost 5 bases and 5 bases, there was a span of 12 bases. The CDR3 extends over 12 amino acids. DNA for the CDR3: TGCAGTGCTGGGACCTGGAGTTATGGCTACACCTTC. Translated, it gives CSAGTWSYGYTF.

The CDR3 here is CASSPPGRPVLHEQYV. Here the CDR3 DNA reads TGTGCCAGCAGCCCCCCGGGAAGACCCGTCTTACACGAGCAGTACGTC. J is TRBJ2-7 and V is TRBV28; D possibly corresponds to TRBD2 (5 bases). This CDR3 has 16 amino acids. The germline gives CDR1 MDHEN, CDR2 SYDVKM. V lost 6 bases and J 5 bases, leaving 23 bases between the germline ends.

The rearrangement uses TRBV24-1 and TRBJ2-1, with 7 bases lining up with TRBD2. CDR3 length equals 15 residues. V was pared by 9 bases and J by 4 bases, with 11 bases of the junction left unmatched. Germline V gene sequence: CDR1 KGHDR, CDR2 SFDVKD. The CDR3 protein is CATSGKRDSYNEQFF. DNA of the CDR3: TGTGCCACCTCTGGGAAGCGGGATAGTTACAATGAGCAGTTCTTC.